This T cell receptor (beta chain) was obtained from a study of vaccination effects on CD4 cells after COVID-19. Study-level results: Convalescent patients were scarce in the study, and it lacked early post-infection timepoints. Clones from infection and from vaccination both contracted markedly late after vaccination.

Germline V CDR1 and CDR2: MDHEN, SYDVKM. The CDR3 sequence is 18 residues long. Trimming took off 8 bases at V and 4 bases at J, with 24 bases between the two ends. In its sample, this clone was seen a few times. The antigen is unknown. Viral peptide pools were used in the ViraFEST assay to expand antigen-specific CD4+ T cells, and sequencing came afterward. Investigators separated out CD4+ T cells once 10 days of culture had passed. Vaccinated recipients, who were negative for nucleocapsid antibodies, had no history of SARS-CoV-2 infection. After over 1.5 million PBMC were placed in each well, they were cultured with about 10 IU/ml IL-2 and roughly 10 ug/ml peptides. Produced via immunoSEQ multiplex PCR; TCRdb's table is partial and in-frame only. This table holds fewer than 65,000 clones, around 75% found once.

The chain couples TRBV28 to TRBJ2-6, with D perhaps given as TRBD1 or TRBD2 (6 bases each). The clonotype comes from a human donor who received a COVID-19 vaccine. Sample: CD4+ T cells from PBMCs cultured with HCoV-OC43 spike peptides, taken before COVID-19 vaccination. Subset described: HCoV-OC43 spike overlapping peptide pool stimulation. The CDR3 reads CASADRGTHTGGANVLTF. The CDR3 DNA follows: TGTGCCAGCGCGGATCGGGGGACACACACTGGCGGGGCCAACGTCCTGACTTTC.